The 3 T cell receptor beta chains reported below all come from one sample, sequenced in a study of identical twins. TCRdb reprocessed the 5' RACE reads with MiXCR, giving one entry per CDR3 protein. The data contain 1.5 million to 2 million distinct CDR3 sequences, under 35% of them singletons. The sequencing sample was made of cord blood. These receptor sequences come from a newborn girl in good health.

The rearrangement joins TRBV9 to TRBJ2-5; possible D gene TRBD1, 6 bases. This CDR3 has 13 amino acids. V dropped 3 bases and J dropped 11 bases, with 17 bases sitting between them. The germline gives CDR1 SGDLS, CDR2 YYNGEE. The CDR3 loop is CASSARGADEQYF. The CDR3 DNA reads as TGTGCCAGCAGCGCCAGGGGAGCCGATGAGCAGTACTTC.

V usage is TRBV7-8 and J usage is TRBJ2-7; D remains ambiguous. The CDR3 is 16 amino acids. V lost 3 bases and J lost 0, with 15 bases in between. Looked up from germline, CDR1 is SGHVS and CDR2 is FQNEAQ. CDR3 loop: CASSFNPVRDSYEQYF. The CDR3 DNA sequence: TGTGCCAGCAGCTTTAATCCGGTACGCGACTCCTACGAGCAGTACTTC. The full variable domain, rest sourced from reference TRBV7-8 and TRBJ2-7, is GAGVSQSPRYKVAKRGQDVALRCDPISGHVSLFWYQQALGQGPEFLTYFQNEAQLDKSGLPSDRFFAERPEGSVSTLKIQRTQQEDSAVYLCASSFNPVRDSYEQYFGPGTRLTVT.

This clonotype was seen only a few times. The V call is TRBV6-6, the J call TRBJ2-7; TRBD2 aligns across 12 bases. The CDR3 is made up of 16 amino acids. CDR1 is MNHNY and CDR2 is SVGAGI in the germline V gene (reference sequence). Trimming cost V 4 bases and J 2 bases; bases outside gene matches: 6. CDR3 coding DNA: TGTGCCAGCAGTTCCCTCTCTAGCGGGGGGGCCTACGAGCAGTACTTC. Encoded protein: CASSSLSSGGAYEQYF.